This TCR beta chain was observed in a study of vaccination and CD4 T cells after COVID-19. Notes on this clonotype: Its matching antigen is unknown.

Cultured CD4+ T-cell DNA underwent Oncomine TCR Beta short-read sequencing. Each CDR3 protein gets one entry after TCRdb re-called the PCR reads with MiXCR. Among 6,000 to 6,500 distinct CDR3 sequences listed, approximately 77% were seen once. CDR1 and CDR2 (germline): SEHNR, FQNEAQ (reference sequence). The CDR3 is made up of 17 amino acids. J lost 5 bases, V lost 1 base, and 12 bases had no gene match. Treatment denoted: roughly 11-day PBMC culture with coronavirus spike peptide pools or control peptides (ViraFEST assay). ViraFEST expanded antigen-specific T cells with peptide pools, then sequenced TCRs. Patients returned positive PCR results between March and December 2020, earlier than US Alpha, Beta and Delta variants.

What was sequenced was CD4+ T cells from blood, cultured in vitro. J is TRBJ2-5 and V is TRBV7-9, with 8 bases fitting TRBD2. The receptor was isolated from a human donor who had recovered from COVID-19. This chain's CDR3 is CASSLVHFREGQETQYF. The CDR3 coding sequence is TGTGCCAGCAGCTTAGTCCACTTTCGGGAGGGCCAGGAGACCCAGTACTTC.